These 2 T cell receptor beta chains originate from one sample sequenced in a study of regulatory T cells in long-lasting Graves disease. As for time point: newly diagnosed GD, antithyroid drugs for less than 3 months. With RNA extracted from PBMCs as input, the TCR library was made. Libraries of TCR beta came from iRepertoire HTBI primers plus Arm-PCR of CDR3 regions. TCRdb itself ran the multiplex PCR reads through MiXCR, one entry per CDR3 protein. The sample has fewer than 400,000 distinct CDR3 sequences, more than 15% seen once. Sequences were derived from peripheral blood mononuclear cells (PBMCs), sampled at new diagnosis, from a patient treated with antithyroid drugs. Every receptor here comes from a female donor with Graves disease.

In its sample, this clonotype was seen many times. The rearrangement joins TRBV15 to TRBJ2-3; D remains unclear. CDR3 length: 17 residues. Deletions cut 0 bases from V and 3 bases from J, with 16 bases between. Germline CDR1 reads LNHNV; CDR2 reads YYDKDF (reference sequence). The CDR3 loop reads CATSREDLGVNTDTQYF. The CDR3 bases are TGTGCCACCAGCAGAGAAGACCTGGGCGTAAATACAGATACGCAGTATTTT. Combining the CDR3 with reference TRBV15 and TRBJ2-3 gives the whole variable domain DAMVIQNPRYQVTQFGKPVTLSCSQTLNHNVMYWYQQKSSQAPKLLFHYYDKDFNNEADTPDNFQSRRPNTSFCFLDIRSPGLGDTAMYLCATSREDLGVNTDTQYFGPGTRLTVL.

This clonotype has ten or more counts. In DNA, the CDR3 is TGTGCCAGTAGAACTCAGGGGGCCGCGGGACATGAGCAGTTCTTC. This codes for CASRTQGAAGHEQFF. The chain employs TRBV19 and TRBJ2-1, with 8 bases lining up with TRBD1. The V gene end was trimmed by 6 bases and the J gene end by 8 bases; junction bases not matched to a gene: 12. The germline V gene has CDR1 LNHDA and CDR2 SQIVND (reference sequence). The CDR3 contains 15 residues. The whole variable domain, filled in from reference TRBV19 and TRBJ2-1, reads DGGITQSPKYLFRKEGQNVTLSCEQNLNHDAMYWYRQDPGQGLRLIYYSQIVNDFQKGDIAEGYSVSREKKESFPLTVTSAQKNPTAFYLCASRTQGAAGHEQFFGPGTRLTVL.